This TCR beta chain comes out of a study of T cells in Graves' hyperthyroidism and ophthalmopathy. Regarding this clonotype: The antigen remains unidentified.

Amplification yielded TCR beta CDR3 regions, with RNA transcripts as the source. HTBI primers were the set used in a first-round RT-PCR of the TCR CDR3. TCRdb redid the calling of the multiplex PCR reads with MiXCR, one entry per CDR3 protein. The top ten hold roughly 25% of the sample, which has around 25,000 distinct CDR3 sequences, 45% to 50% seen once. Study-level points and caveats: Most expanded thyroid clonotypes above 0.001 recurred in blood.

The CDR3 is 11 amino acids. V lost 5 bases and J lost 8, with 7 bases in between. The source of this sequence is a woman between 40 and 55 years old with Graves' hyperthyroidism that later progressed to Graves' ophthalmopathy. Material: blood. The V gene is TRBV12-3 or TRBV12-4, the J gene TRBJ2-1; D is ambiguous. CDR3 sequence (DNA): TGTGCCAGCAGTCCTACCCATGAGCAGTTCTTC. Encoded protein: CASSPTHEQFF.